This is a list of T cell receptor beta chains from one sample in a study of blood T cell repertoires in COVID-19. Only in-frame clones appear in the TCRdb table, and some are missing; sequencing was by immunoSEQ multiplex PCR. The repertoire consists of under 200,000 clones, with roughly 80% occurring once and the leading ten covering roughly 3.4%. Material for sequencing was PBMCs or T cells enriched from blood (not recorded which). The origin of the receptors is a woman in her fifties or sixties who had recovered from COVID-19. The CDR3 runs from the conserved cysteine through the conserved F or W. D genes are given only for firm matches. The size entry is marked missing in some rows and otherwise reads once, few, many or a size class.

>TRBJ1-6|.|TRBD1|TRBV3-1/TRBV3-2
CASSQADRGYNSPLHF
TGTGCCAGCAGCCAAGCGGACAGGGGCTATAATTCACCCCTCCACTTT
>TRBJ2-7|.|.|TRBV6-1
CASSEAPGSYEQYF
TGTGCCAGCAGTGAAGCGCCGGGGAGCTACGAGCAGTACTTC
>TRBJ1-2|.|.|TRBV27
CASTGGWGQGYTF
TGTGCCAGTACAGGAGGCTGGGGGCAAGGCTACACCTTC
>TRBJ2-3|.|.|TRBV2
CASKGSGVDGDTQYF
TGTGCCAGCAAAGGGTCGGGGGTAGATGGAGATACGCAGTATTTT
>TRBJ1-4|.|.|TRBV5-1
CASSLERSANEKLFF
TGCGCCAGCAGCTTGGAGAGGTCTGCAAATGAAAAACTGTTTTTT
>TRBJ2-5|.|TRBD2|TRBV5-1
CASSLRLAGERSETQYF
TGCGCCAGCAGCTTGAGACTAGCGGGGGAACGTTCGGAGACCCAGTACTTC
>TRBJ2-4|.|TRBD1|TRBV12-3/TRBV12-4
CASSQGQGSFQYF
TGTGCCAGCAGTCAGGGACAGGGTTCGTTTCAGTACTTC
>TRBJ1-5|.|.|TRBV30
CAWRARGGENQPQHF
TGTGCCTGGAGGGCTCGCGGGGGAGAGAATCAGCCCCAGCATTTT
>TRBJ1-5|.|TRBD1|TRBV5-6
CASSLDRGDQPQHF
TGTGCCAGCAGCCTAGACAGGGGTGATCAGCCCCAGCATTTT
>TRBJ2-5|.|.|TRBV14
CASSHLVKQGTQYF
TGTGCCAGCAGCCACCTTGTTAAACAGGGGACCCAGTACTTC
>TRBJ2-1|.|TRBD2|TRBV11-2
CASSPERGGHNEQFF
TGTGCCAGCAGCCCTGAGCGGGGGGGCCACAATGAGCAGTTCTTC
>TRBJ1-1|.|.|TRBV30
CAWSSGTEAFF
TGTGCCTGGTCCTCGGGGACTGAAGCTTTCTTT
>TRBJ1-2|.|.|TRBV29-1
CSVVRDWSGYTF
TGCAGCGTTGTAAGGGACTGGAGTGGCTACACCTTC
>TRBJ1-2|.|.|TRBV27
CASSFGQQYGYTF
TGTGCCAGCAGTTTTGGGCAGCAGTATGGCTACACCTTC
>TRBJ1-1|.|TRBD1|TRBV29-1
CSGTRPGTGGVRAFF
TGCAGCGGGACTCGGCCTGGGACAGGGGGCGTTAGGGCTTTCTTT
>TRBJ2-5|.|.|TRBV6-6
CASSYGGWETQYF
TGTGCCAGCAGTTACGGGGGCTGGGAGACCCAGTACTTC
>TRBJ1-1|few|.|TRBV5-4
CASSFGTRDTEAFF
TGTGCCAGCAGCTTCGGCACTCGGGACACTGAAGCTTTCTTT
>TRBJ1-4|.|.|TRBV6-1
CASSVSADQGNEKLFF
TGTGCCAGCAGTGTATCGGCCGACCAGGGGAATGAAAAACTGTTTTTT
>TRBJ2-7|once|TRBD1|TRBV5-1
CASSPGQGASSYEQYF
TGCGCCAGCAGCCCGGGACAGGGGGCGTCATCCTACGAGCAGTACTTC
>TRBJ2-7|few|TRBD1|TRBV3-1/TRBV3-2
CASSQGTGGYEQYF
TGTGCCAGCAGCCAAGGGACAGGGGGGTACGAGCAGTACTTC